Each of the 21 T cell receptor beta chains below was sequenced from the same sample in a study of blood T cell repertoires in COVID-19. Sequencing was performed with immunoSEQ multiplex PCR; in TCRdb, only in-frame clones are kept and a portion is missing. The data show some 46,000 clones, with about 85% seen just once and 6.5% held by the top ten. Sequencing input: peripheral blood. Every receptor here comes from a man aged 60 to 69 with acute or convalescent COVID-19.

V is TRBV28 and J is TRBJ1-6; perhaps TRBD1 as D (6 bases). V was cut by 2 bases and J by 8 bases, with 19 bases left in between. Germline loops: CDR1 MDHEN, CDR2 SYDVKM. This CDR3 has 17 residues. Here the CDR3 DNA reads TGTGCCAGCAGTTTAAACTCCGGGGGGGCGAACGATTCACCCCTCCACTTT. It encodes CASSLNSGGANDSPLHF.

The chain combines TRBV18 with TRBJ2-6, with a possible D match to TRBD2 (5 bases). The germline CDR1 and CDR2 sequences are KGHSH and LQKENI. Deletions cut 2 bases from V and 0 bases from J, with 8 bases between. CDR3 length: 16 residues. The CDR3 coding sequence is TGTGCCAGCTCACCAAACGAGGGCTCTGGGGCCAACGTCCTGACTTTC. Amino acids: CASSPNEGSGANVLTF.

This chain connects TRBV2 to TRBJ2-1, with unresolved D. CDR3 length equals 14 residues. V shed 2 bases and J shed 7 bases, with 12 bases lying between them. Germline V CDR1 and CDR2: SNHLY, FYNNEI. CDR3 protein: CASSELGTRNEQFF. The CDR3, as DNA: TGTGCCAGCAGTGAATTGGGCACACGGAATGAGCAGTTCTTC.

The chain combines TRBV30 with TRBJ2-7, with unresolved D. The CDR3 covers 13 residues. V shed 0 bases and J shed 3 bases, with 9 bases lying between them. The V gene's germline CDR1 is GTSNPN and CDR2 SVGIG (reference sequence). CDR3 in DNA: TGTGCCTGGAGTGTAAGTCTAGTCTACGAGCAGTACTTC. Amino acids: CAWSVSLVYEQYF. The variable domain in full, with the rest retrieved from reference TRBV30 and TRBJ2-7, is SQTIHQWPATLVQPVGSPLSLECTVEGTSNPNLYWYRQAAGRGLQLLFYSVGIGQISSEVPQNLSASRPQDRQFILSSKKLLLSDSGFYLCAWSVSLVYEQYFGPGTRLTVT.

This chain joins TRBV18 and TRBJ1-4, with unresolved D. Germline CDR1 reads KGHSH; CDR2 reads LQKENI. This CDR3 has 13 residues. Trimming cost V 2 bases and J 8 bases, with 9 bases left between them. The CDR3 loop reads CASSPGQYEKLFF. CDR3 coding DNA: TGTGCCAGCTCACCAGGGCAATACGAAAAACTGTTTTTT.

The V and J genes are TRBV5-4 and TRBJ2-5; 7 nucleotides align to TRBD2. Germline V lookup: CDR1 SGHNT, CDR2 YYREEE (reference sequence). CDR3 length equals 12 residues. The V segment lost 7 bases and the J segment 2 bases; nucleotides outside the gene matches: 2. The CDR3 DNA reads as TGTGCCAGCGGGAGGGAACAAGAGACCCAGTACTTC. Protein sequence: CASGREQETQYF.

The sample holds one count of this clone. The chain couples TRBV30 to TRBJ1-2; tentative D call: TRBD1 (5 bases). The V and J ends lost 0 bases and 8 bases respectively, with 10 bases between them. CDR3 size: 12 residues. Germline CDR1 is GTSNPN and CDR2 is SVGIG (reference sequence). CDR3: CAWSVYRGGYTF. In nucleotides, the CDR3 is TGTGCCTGGAGTGTATATCGGGGGGGCTACACCTTC.

CDR3: CASSTSRSGNYGYTF. The CDR3 DNA sequence: TGTGCCAGCAGCACTTCACGGTCGGGGAACTATGGCTACACCTTC. V usage is TRBV6-6 and J usage is TRBJ1-2; D is unresolved. Trimming left V 6 bases short and J 2 bases short, with 16 bases between. CDR3 length: 15 amino acids. In germline, CDR1 is MNHNY, CDR2 SVGAGI (reference sequence).

The CDR3 sequence is CAWSPSGRGTGELFF. The CDR3 bases are TGTGCCTGGAGTCCTAGCGGGAGGGGAACCGGGGAGCTGTTTTTT. The genes are TRBV30 and TRBJ2-2; TRBD2 agrees at 12 bases. J was trimmed by 5 bases and V by 2 bases; bases with no gene match: 3. Germline values: CDR1 GTSNPN, CDR2 SVGIG (reference sequence). This CDR3 has 15 amino acids.

The chain carries TRBV9 and TRBJ2-7; 9 nucleotides match TRBD2. CDR1 is SGDLS and CDR2 is YYNGEE in the germline V gene. The CDR3 totals 15 residues. V shed 0 bases and J 4 bases; nucleotides not matched to a gene: 5. The CDR3 DNA reads as TGTGCCAGCAGCGTAGAGGCTAGCGGGGCGTACGAGCAGTACTTC. Its protein is CASSVEASGAYEQYF.

A single count supports this clone. The CDR3 bases are TGCAGCGTTGACAGGTTGAGCTCCTACAATGAGCAGTTCTTC. The encoded protein is CSVDRLSSYNEQFF. The rearrangement uses TRBV29-1 and TRBJ2-1; no firm D call. Germline assignment: CDR1 SQVTM and CDR2 ANQGSEA. V was trimmed by 3 bases and J by 0 bases, leaving 9 bases between them. This CDR3 is 14 amino acids long.

This clone is medium-sized within its sample. The chain joins TRBV19 to TRBJ2-5, with 12 bases aligning to TRBD1. The CDR3 extends over 16 amino acids. From germline, CDR1 is LNHDA and CDR2 SQIVND (reference sequence). V was clipped by 3 bases and J by 5 bases; unmatched bases: 7. The CDR3 region is CASSISGQGAQETQYF. DNA of the CDR3: TGTGCCAGTAGTATCTCGGGACAGGGGGCGCAGGAGACCCAGTACTTC.

The rearrangement uses TRBV10-2 and TRBJ2-1; 10 nucleotides align to TRBD2. The ends lost 3 bases at V and 2 bases at J; junction bases unmatched: 4. CDR1 is WSHSY and CDR2 is SAAADI in the germline V gene. This CDR3 comprises 16 residues. The CDR3 DNA reads as TGCGCCAGCAGTGACACTAGCGGGAAACCCTACAATGAGCAGTTCTTC. Its protein product is CASSDTSGKPYNEQFF.

CDR3: CASSPKGTGGLADTQYF. The CDR3 DNA reads TGCGCCAGCAGCCCGAAGGGGACGGGAGGGCTCGCAGATACGCAGTATTTT. This rearrangement joins TRBV5-1 to TRBJ2-3, with TRBD2 matching 8 bases. With 4 bases clipped from V and 4 bases from J, the junction kept 14 bases outside the gene matches. This CDR3 spans 17 amino acids. Germline V gene sequence: CDR1 SGHRS, CDR2 YFSETQ.

The V and J genes are TRBV2 and TRBJ2-2; a weak D match, TRBD2 (5 bases). There are 13 residues in the CDR3. Germline CDR1 and CDR2: SNHLY and FYNNEI. Trimming removed 6 bases at V and 4 bases at J, with 9 bases between. This CDR3 is CASRLDGTGELFF. The CDR3 DNA sequence: TGTGCCAGCAGACTAGATGGCACCGGGGAGCTGTTTTTT.

The V gene is TRBV27, the J gene TRBJ1-4; D might be TRBD1 (6 bases). The V gene lost 5 bases and the J gene lost 2 bases, with 12 bases spanning the gap. CDR3 length equals 15 residues. Germline loops: CDR1 MNHEY, CDR2 SMNVEV (reference sequence). CDR3 sequence (DNA): TGTGCCAGCAGTAAGAACAGGGCCACTAATGAAAAACTGTTTTTT. Translation: CASSKNRATNEKLFF.

The chain recombines TRBV10-3 with TRBJ2-6, with D perhaps TRBD2 (6 bases). The ends were cut back, 0 bases at V and 4 bases at J, with 10 bases in the middle. Germline assignment: CDR1 ENHRY and CDR2 SYGVKD. CDR3 length equals 16 residues. CDR3 coding DNA: TGTGCCATCAGTGAGTCGGGCGGGGTCGGGGCCAACGTCCTGACTTTC. Its protein is CAISESGGVGANVLTF.

The DNA for the CDR3 is TGTGCCAGCAGTCCAAGACAGGGTTTCGAGGAGCAGTACTTC. It encodes CASSPRQGFEEQYF. The chain carries TRBV27 and TRBJ2-7; 7 nucleotides align to TRBD1. The CDR3 extends over 14 amino acids. CDR1 is MNHEY, CDR2 SMNVEV, per germline (reference sequence). The ends lost 5 bases at V and 7 bases at J; junction bases unmatched: 11.

The J gene is TRBJ1-5, the V gene TRBV14, with D uncertain. The ends were cut back, 0 bases at V and 7 bases at J, with 7 bases in the middle. The germline CDR1 and CDR2 sequences are SGHDN and FVKESK. The CDR3 sequence is 13 residues long. The DNA of the CDR3 is TGTGCCAGCAGCCAAGATCATTCCCAGCCCCAGCATTTT. This encodes CASSQDHSQPQHF.

The rearrangement joins TRBV4-2 to TRBJ1-2; maybe TRBD1 (5 bases). The CDR3 is made up of 18 amino acids. CDR1 is LGHNA, CDR2 YNFKEQ, per germline. The germline V and J ends were trimmed by 4 bases and 4 bases, with 25 bases remaining between them. CDR3 protein: CASSPTLFKRSGPYGYTF. CDR3 sequence (DNA): TGTGCCAGCAGCCCAACCCTATTCAAGAGGTCAGGGCCCTATGGCTACACCTTC.

The V call is TRBV28, the J call TRBJ2-7; 7 positions match TRBD2. Germline V gene lookup returns CDR1 MDHEN and CDR2 SYDVKM. With V trimmed by 4 bases and J by 1 base, 10 bases remained unmatched. The CDR3 contains 16 residues. As DNA, the CDR3 is TGTGCCAGCAGTTGGTTGGGGAGGGTGGGGTCCTACGAGCAGTACTTC. Translation: CASSWLGRVGSYEQYF.